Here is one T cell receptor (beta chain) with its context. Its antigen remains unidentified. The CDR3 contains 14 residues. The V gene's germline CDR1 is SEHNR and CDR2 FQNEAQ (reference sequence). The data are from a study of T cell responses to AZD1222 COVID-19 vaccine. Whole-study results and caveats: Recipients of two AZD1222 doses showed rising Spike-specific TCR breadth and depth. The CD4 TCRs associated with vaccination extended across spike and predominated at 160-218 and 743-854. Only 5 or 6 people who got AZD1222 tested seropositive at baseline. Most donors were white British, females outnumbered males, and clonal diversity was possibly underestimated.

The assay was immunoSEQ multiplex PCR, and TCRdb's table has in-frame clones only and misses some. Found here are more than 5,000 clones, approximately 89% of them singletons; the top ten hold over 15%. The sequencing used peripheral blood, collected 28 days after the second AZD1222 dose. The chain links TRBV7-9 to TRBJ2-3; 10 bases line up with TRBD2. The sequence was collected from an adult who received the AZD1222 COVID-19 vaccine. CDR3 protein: CAGWRAGGPDTQYF. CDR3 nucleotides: TGTGCTGGGTGGCGAGCGGGAGGGCCTGATACGCAGTATTTT.